This record concerns one T cell receptor beta chain sequence. Its cognate antigen has yet to be identified. No quality values exist for individual bases; no much larger clone is one base distant. The CDR3 regions of human TCRbeta chains were analyzed by immunosequencing. The original pipeline was this. TCRs in the repertoires were compared against a reference library of SARS-CoV-2-specific TCRs that had been generated with the MIRA antigen-specificity platform. Breadth was defined as the fraction of unique TCRs that were SARS-CoV-2-associated. Depth was defined as the fraction of total T cells that were SARS-CoV-2-associated. Using the MIRA data, each spike-specific TCR was mapped to the spike region that the TCR reacts to and placed in a CD4 or CD8 class. Log10-transformed breadth and depth values were compared by one-way ANOVA with Sidak's multiple comparisons tests. Held by TCRdb, this immuneACCESS table contains in-frame sequences only and omits some clones. Under half of the omission traces to an unresolved V gene where checked; the cause of the rest is unknown. The DNA was the basis for D and trimming; V, J and clone size are from that table. The sample table holds 100,000 to 150,000 clones, of which 89% were seen once. The ten largest clones take up 5.5% to 7% of the sample.

CDR1 LGHNA and CDR2 YNFKEQ were looked up in the germline V gene. Including cysteine and phenylalanine, the CDR3 has 14 amino acids. The sequence is cut down to CDR3 DNA, 42 bases in frame from base 1. V lost 6 bases and J lost 6 bases, and the count of bases not matched to a germline gene is 4. This record comes from a study of T cell responses to AZD1222 COVID-19 vaccine (dated by TCRdb to the early 2020s). For the study in its entirety: AZD1222 recipients with second doses at about 4 weeks or about 12 weeks were pooled, because spike-specific TCR depth and breadth did not differ between schedules. A total of about 230 trial participants underwent TCR sequencing, of whom about 210 received two doses of AZD1222 and 26 received two doses of the MenACWY control vaccine. Trial participants were enrolled by age into 18-55, 56-69 and 70-plus year subgroups, with around 150, 28 and 57 TCR-sequenced participants respectively.

What the authors observed across the whole study: In the small 56-69-year group, the increase in depth fell short of significance, most likely because of low power. Participants were mostly white British, with more females than males. The authors suggested clonal diversity may have been underestimated. Because no samples from the day 14 peak response were available, repertoires could be characterized only after the peak T cell response. After two AZD1222 doses, spike-specific TCR breadth and depth were significantly higher than at day 0 and than in MenACWY recipients. Conclusions about previously exposed vaccinees were limited because only six or seven AZD1222 recipients were SARS-CoV-2 seropositive at baseline. Nearly half of unique spike-specific TCRs reportedly recognized epitopes outside regions mutated in the B.1.351 and B.1.1.7 variants. Vaccine-associated CD4 TCRs spanned the whole spike protein, with dominant responses in regions 160-218 and 743-854.

Sample time point, as interpreted from the label and publication: baseline before first vaccination. Samples from vaccinated people were obtained from the UK trials COV001 and COV002, which included a single-blind randomized controlled phase 2/3 trial of AZD1222 (ChAdOx1 nCoV-19) in healthy adults. For TCRbeta chain sequencing, PBMC samples were collected from trial participants at day 0 and at day 28 after the second dose. Recombination linked TRBV4-2 to TRBJ1-4, with TRBD1 identical over 10 junction bases. The input for sequencing was peripheral blood, taken on day 0 of AZD1222 vaccination. This receptor was taken from an adult in good health. The DNA sequence is as follows: TGTGCCAGCAGACCGGACAGGGGGTATGAAAAACTGTTTTTT. It codes for CASRPDRGYEKLFF.